The entry below gives a single TCR beta chain sequence along with its context. In the original workflow: The assay estimated nucleated cells by amplifying reference gene primers. Produced via immunoSEQ multiplex PCR; TCRdb's table is partial and in-frame only. Clone size and V and J calls were adopted from that table, with D and trimming inferred from the DNA. Here the sample spans 100,000 or so clones, around 90% being singletons. These data belong to a study of blood T cell repertoires in COVID-19. Study context: Acute-phase and convalescent COVID-19 samples originated in the United States, Italy and Spain.

V shed 0 bases, J shed 2 bases, and the junction held 4 bases outside the gene matches. In germline, CDR1 is SGHDT, CDR2 YYEEEE. This CDR3 is 17 amino acids long. Sequencing was done on a sample of peripheral blood. The chain carries TRBV5-6 and TRBJ2-2; TRBD1 matches at 10 bases. The TCR was taken from a man between 65 and 85 years old with acute or convalescent COVID-19. The CDR3 region has the DNA TGTGCCAGCAGCTTGGCCGGGACAGGGGTAAACACCGGGGAGCTGTTTTTT. It translates to CASSLAGTGVNTGELFF.